This is a list of T cell receptor beta chains from one sample in a study of shared clonotypes between healthy human individuals. The repertoire was sequenced with immunoSEQ multiplex PCR; TCRdb's copy has only in-frame clones and lacks some. This sample has over a million clones, with about 98% found just once. Sequencing used naive CD4+ T cells sorted from blood. Receptors were obtained from a man under 40 in good health. CDR3s include the opening cysteine and the closing phenylalanine or tryptophan. D genes are given only for firm matches. Not every row has a clone size; where given, it reads once, few, many or a size class.

v_gene,abundance,j_gene,d_gene,CDR3aa,CDR3nt
TRBV6-6,-,TRBJ2-2,-,CASSLKALGGGELFF,TGTGCCAGCAGTTTGAAAGCCCTGGGAGGCGGGGAGCTGTTTTTT
TRBV7-9,-,TRBJ2-1,-,CASSPKARVANEQFF,TGTGCCAGCAGCCCTAAAGCCAGGGTGGCCAATGAGCAGTTCTTC
TRBV29-1,-,TRBJ2-7,-,CNPLGKQSGVYF,TGCAACCCGCTGGGCAAGCAGTCGGGCGTGTACTTC
TRBV10-1,-,TRBJ2-3,-,CASSDFPTDTQYF,TGCGCCAGCTCCGATTTCCCCACAGATACGCAGTATTTT
TRBV9,-,TRBJ2-5,TRBD2,CASSVESGLVGQETQYF,TGTGCCAGCAGCGTAGAATCGGGACTAGTGGGTCAAGAGACCCAGTACTTC
TRBV7-2,-,TRBJ1-1,-,CASSPPGQPRVRNTEAFF,TGTGCCAGCAGCCCTCCTGGACAGCCCCGGGTTCGGAACACTGAAGCTTTCTTT
TRBV9,-,TRBJ2-3,TRBD2,CASSVERAGGPQDTQYF,TGTGCCAGCAGCGTAGAGCGAGCGGGAGGGCCCCAAGATACGCAGTATTTT
TRBV4-3,-,TRBJ1-1,-,CASSQDRKTEAFF,TGCGCCAGCAGCCAAGATCGGAAGACTGAAGCTTTCTTT
TRBV5-1,-,TRBJ2-5,TRBD2,CASCGSTETQYF,TGCGCCAGCTGCGGGAGTACAGAGACCCAGTACTTC
TRBV7-8,-,TRBJ1-1,-,CASSFERFSAEAFF,TGTGCCAGCAGCTTTGAGCGTTTCAGCGCTGAAGCTTTCTTT
TRBV30,-,TRBJ2-7,TRBD1,CAWKGDSYEQYF,TGTGCCTGGAAGGGGGACAGCTACGAGCAGTACTTC
TRBV28,once,TRBJ1-1,-,CASYAQGTTEAFF,TGTGCCAGCTATGCCCAGGGAACCACTGAAGCTTTCTTT
TRBV27,-,TRBJ2-7,-,CASKATAASYEQYF,TGTGCCAGCAAAGCGACAGCGGCGTCCTACGAGCAGTACTTC
TRBV6-5,once,TRBJ2-7,TRBD2,CASSYGGSGRWYEQYF,TGTGCCAGCAGTTACGGGGGTAGCGGGAGATGGTACGAGCAGTACTTC
TRBV9,-,TRBJ2-2,-,CASSVMWGNGELFF,TGTGCCAGCAGCGTAATGTGGGGGAACGGGGAGCTGTTTTTT
TRBV28,-,TRBJ1-4,TRBD1,CASSLEDRIMKKLFF,TGTGCCAGCAGTTTAGAGGACAGGATAATGAAAAAACTGTTTTTT
TRBV6-5,-,TRBJ1-3,-,CASSQSSGNTIYF,TGTGCCAGCAGCCAGAGCTCTGGAAACACCATATATTTT
TRBV30,-,TRBJ1-1,-,CAWIRNTEAFF,TGTGCCTGGATCCGGAACACTGAAGCTTTCTTT
TRBV16,once,TRBJ2-5,-,CASSQSLGSETQYF,TGTGCCAGCAGCCAATCGCTAGGTAGCGAGACCCAGTACTTC
TRBV6-5,-,TRBJ2-7,TRBD2,CASSRGLAGSYEQYF,TGTGCCAGCAGCCGGGGACTAGCGGGCTCCTACGAGCAGTACTTC
TRBV5-1,-,TRBJ2-3,TRBD1,CASSTGTGGSTDTQYF,TGCGCCAGCAGCACTGGGACAGGGGGTAGCACAGATACGCAGTATTTT
TRBV7-9,-,TRBJ2-1,-,CASSKYGGVHEQFF,TGTGCCAGCAGCAAATATGGGGGAGTGCATGAGCAGTTCTTC
TRBV27,-,TRBJ2-2,-,CASSSTGTTGELFF,TGTGCCAGCAGTTCCACAGGGACTACCGGGGAGCTGTTTTTT
TRBV2,once,TRBJ1-1,-,CASRRMNTDPEAFF,TGTGCCAGCAGGAGGATGAACACGGACCCTGAAGCTTTCTTT
TRBV7-9,once,TRBJ2-1,TRBD1,CASSLTQGAYNEQFF,TGTGCCAGCAGTCTTACCCAGGGGGCGTACAATGAGCAGTTCTTC
TRBV9,-,TRBJ2-7,TRBD1,CASSPRTGLVGEQYF,TGTGCCAGCAGCCCCCGGACAGGTCTGGTAGGTGAGCAGTACTTC
TRBV5-5,once,TRBJ2-1,TRBD2,CASSETSGRVLYNEQFF,TGTGCCAGCAGCGAGACTAGCGGGAGGGTCCTCTACAATGAGCAGTTCTTC
TRBV28,-,TRBJ2-7,TRBD1,CASADRGLTYEQYF,TGTGCCAGCGCGGACAGGGGGCTTACCTACGAGCAGTACTTC
TRBV28,-,TRBJ1-3,-,CASSHTKGSGNTIYF,TGTGCCAGCAGCCACACGAAAGGCTCTGGAAACACCATATATTTT
TRBV27,-,TRBJ2-7,-,CASSSGNAYEQYF,TGTGCCAGCAGTTCCGGGAATGCCTACGAGCAGTACTTC
TRBV5-4,-,TRBJ2-7,-,CASSLRGDEQYF,TGTGCCAGCAGCCTCCGGGGCGACGAGCAGTACTTC
TRBV10-2,-,TRBJ2-1,TRBD1,CASIWARGHEQFF,TGCGCCAGCATTTGGGCCAGGGGGCATGAGCAGTTCTTC
TRBV7-7,-,TRBJ1-5,-,CASSFGVGQPQHF,TGTGCCAGCAGCTTCGGGGTGGGCCAGCCCCAGCATTTT
TRBV6-1,-,TRBJ2-7,-,CASSERPQVTYEQYF,TGTGCCAGCAGTGAACGCCCACAGGTGACCTACGAGCAGTACTTC
TRBV4-2,-,TRBJ2-2,TRBD2,CASSQGLAENTGELFF,TGTGCCAGCAGCCAGGGACTAGCGGAAAACACCGGGGAGCTGTTTTTT
TRBV20-1,-,TRBJ2-5,TRBD2,CSARREDTQYF,TGCAGTGCTAGGCGGGAGGACACCCAGTACTTC
TRBV2,-,TRBJ2-5,-,CASNRATLSETQYF,TGTGCCAGCAACCGGGCTACCCTTAGCGAGACCCAGTACTTC
TRBV7-6,-,TRBJ2-2,TRBD1,CASSLRTGEVGELFF,TGTGCCAGCAGCCTGAGGACAGGGGAGGTCGGGGAGCTGTTTTTT
TRBV27,-,TRBJ2-1,-,CASSSWGAVDEQFF,TGTGCCAGCAGTTCCTGGGGGGCAGTGGATGAGCAGTTCTTC
TRBV16,-,TRBJ2-1,-,CASSQSPTASSYNEQFF,TGTGCCAGCAGCCAATCGCCAACGGCAAGCTCCTACAATGAGCAGTTCTTC
TRBV28,-,TRBJ1-2,-,CASSSSPANYGYTF,TGTGCCAGCAGTTCATCCCCAGCTAACTATGGCTACACCTTC
TRBV11-2,-,TRBJ2-1,-,CASSLVIHEQFF,TGTGCCAGCAGCTTAGTTATTCATGAGCAGTTCTTC
TRBV20-1,-,TRBJ2-7,-,CSASLVAEQYF,TGCAGTGCTAGCCTAGTCGCCGAGCAGTACTTC